The text below deals with one T cell receptor (beta chain). The antigen remains unidentified. One end of the junction fails to match germline, which may point to a read error. Libraries were prepared by immunoSEQ multiplex PCR; TCRdb keeps only in-frame clonotypes and omits some of them. This table holds fewer than 400,000 clones, more than 80% found once. This sample is part of a study of cytomegalovirus exposure and HLA in healthy donors. Study summary: The approximately 130 validation repertoires were reported in a later analysis to have been generated on the same platform as the approximately 700 first-cohort repertoires.

Study outcomes and limitations: TCR beta chains numbering approximately 150 were designated cytomegalovirus-associated. Specific recognition of CMV antigens was confirmed in vitro for a few chains (all CMV-associated).

Sample: PBMCs. This TCR was recovered from a woman between 18 and 29 years old in good health and CMV-seronegative.

CDR3 coding DNA: TGCGCCAGCTGCTTAAGCGTAGTCCCAGATACGCAGTATTTT. Protein: CASCLSVVPDTQYF. The chain uses TRBV5-1 and TRBJ2-3; no clear D gene. There are 14 residues in the CDR3. Germline loops: CDR1 SGHRS, CDR2 YFSETQ.